The rows below give T cell receptor beta chains drawn from one sample of a study of blood T cell repertoires in COVID-19. The assay was immunoSEQ multiplex PCR, and TCRdb's table has in-frame clones only and misses some. The sample records roughly 87,000 clones, around 83% being singletons. The sample consisted of peripheral blood. The receptor set was obtained from a woman in her seventies with acute or convalescent COVID-19. Each CDR3 is given with its conserved first and last residue. D genes are given only for firm matches. Clone size is stated in some rows and not others, as once, few, many or a class when expanded.

CDR3 DNA: TGTGCCAGCTCACCAGGGCAGGATTACTATGGCTACACCTTC
CDR3 protein: CASSPGQDYYGYTF
clone size: NA
V gene: TRBV18
D gene: NA
J gene: TRBJ1-2

CDR3 DNA: TGTGCCAGCAGTTACAACCCAAGCAATGAAGCTTTCTTT
CDR3 protein: CASSYNPSNEAFF
clone size: NA
V gene: TRBV6-5
D gene: NA
J gene: TRBJ1-1

CDR3 DNA: TGTGCCAGCAGCTTTAGCGGGGGGAGCACAGATACGCAGTATTTT
CDR3 protein: CASSFSGGSTDTQYF
clone size: NA
V gene: TRBV7-3
D gene: TRBD2
J gene: TRBJ2-3

CDR3 DNA: TGTGCCAGCTCACTTGGACAGGGAGACTATGGCTACACCTTC
CDR3 protein: CASSLGQGDYGYTF
clone size: NA
V gene: TRBV18
D gene: TRBD1
J gene: TRBJ1-2

CDR3 DNA: TGTGCCAGCTCACCACCGGTAGGGCCCGGGGGCTATGGCTACACCTTC
CDR3 protein: CASSPPVGPGGYGYTF
clone size: NA
V gene: TRBV18
D gene: NA
J gene: TRBJ1-2

CDR3 DNA: TGTGCCAGCAAGAGGTGGACAGACACAGCCTATGGCTACACCTTC
CDR3 protein: CASKRWTDTAYGYTF
clone size: few
V gene: TRBV27
D gene: NA
J gene: TRBJ1-2

CDR3 DNA: TGCGCCAGCAGCGCGGCCCACGACTCTGGAAACACCATATATTTT
CDR3 protein: CASSAAHDSGNTIYF
clone size: NA
V gene: TRBV5-1
D gene: NA
J gene: TRBJ1-3

CDR3 DNA: TGTGCCAGCAGCGTAGACGGCTACAATGAGCAGTTCTTC
CDR3 protein: CASSVDGYNEQFF
clone size: NA
V gene: TRBV9
D gene: NA
J gene: TRBJ2-1

CDR3 DNA: TGTGCCAGCAGCTTAGGAGTGGGGGGGCGAATCCTATACGAGCAGTACTTC
CDR3 protein: CASSLGVGGRILYEQYF
clone size: NA
V gene: TRBV7-8
D gene: NA
J gene: TRBJ2-7

CDR3 DNA: TGTGCCAGCAGTGAAGAGACAGTGGTACCGGACATGAACACTGAAGCTTTCTTT
CDR3 protein: CASSEETVVPDMNTEAFF
clone size: NA
V gene: TRBV6-1
D gene: NA
J gene: TRBJ1-1

CDR3 DNA: TGTGCCAGCTCACCACCGGGACAGTCTAATTCACCCCTCCACTTT
CDR3 protein: CASSPPGQSNSPLHF
clone size: NA
V gene: TRBV18
D gene: TRBD1
J gene: TRBJ1-6

CDR3 DNA: TGTGCCAGCAGTTACTCCGGGACAGGCAACGAGCAGTACTTC
CDR3 protein: CASSYSGTGNEQYF
clone size: NA
V gene: TRBV6-5
D gene: TRBD1
J gene: TRBJ2-7

CDR3 DNA: TGTGCCAGCAGCCAAGAGTCAGGGAACGGTTATGGCTACACCTTC
CDR3 protein: CASSQESGNGYGYTF
clone size: NA
V gene: TRBV4-2
D gene: NA
J gene: TRBJ1-2

CDR3 DNA: TGTGCCAGCAGTTCTCCGGGGGGGGCATACACCGGGGAGCTGTTTTTT
CDR3 protein: CASSSPGGAYTGELFF
clone size: NA
V gene: TRBV2
D gene: TRBD2
J gene: TRBJ2-2

CDR3 DNA: TGTGCCAGCAGCAACCACGGCACCGGGGAGCTGTTTTTT
CDR3 protein: CASSNHGTGELFF
clone size: NA
V gene: TRBV6-5
D gene: NA
J gene: TRBJ2-2

CDR3 DNA: TGTGCCAGCAGCCAACGGGGTCTATCAGGGGGCACTGAAGCTTTCTTT
CDR3 protein: CASSQRGLSGGTEAFF
clone size: NA
V gene: TRBV3-1/TRBV3-2
D gene: TRBD1
J gene: TRBJ1-1

CDR3 DNA: TGTGCCATCAGTGAAGATACGGGGCGGGGACGATTGTTCTTC
CDR3 protein: CAISEDTGRGRLFF
clone size: NA
V gene: TRBV10-3
D gene: NA
J gene: TRBJ2-1

CDR3 DNA: TGTGCCAGCAGGGGGGGACAGCCGTTCGGGCAGTACTTC
CDR3 protein: CASRGGQPFGQYF
clone size: NA
V gene: TRBV2
D gene: NA
J gene: TRBJ2-7

CDR3 DNA: TGCAGTGACGACGGGCAGGAGGGGACTGAAGCTTTCTTT
CDR3 protein: CSDDGQEGTEAFF
clone size: NA
V gene: TRBV29-1
D gene: NA
J gene: TRBJ1-1

CDR3 DNA: TGTGCCAGCAGCAAAAAGGGTTCAGGGGAACTTTCTGGAAACACCATATATTTT
CDR3 protein: CASSKKGSGELSGNTIYF
clone size: NA
V gene: TRBV7-2
D gene: NA
J gene: TRBJ1-3

CDR3 DNA: TGTGCCATCAGTGAGCCTTGGAGTAACATTCAGTACTTC
CDR3 protein: CAISEPWSNIQYF
clone size: NA
V gene: TRBV10-3
D gene: NA
J gene: TRBJ2-4

CDR3 DNA: TGTGCCAGTAGTATTAGGACTCCGAGAGGGACTGAAGCTTTCTTT
CDR3 protein: CASSIRTPRGTEAFF
clone size: NA
V gene: TRBV19
D gene: NA
J gene: TRBJ1-1

CDR3 DNA: TGTGCCTGGAGTGAACAGGGCGATCAGCCCCAGCATTTT
CDR3 protein: CAWSEQGDQPQHF
clone size: NA
V gene: TRBV30
D gene: NA
J gene: TRBJ1-5

CDR3 DNA: TGTGCCAGCAGCTTGACAGATGGGACAGGTCATCAGCCCCAGCATTTT
CDR3 protein: CASSLTDGTGHQPQHF
clone size: NA
V gene: TRBV5-6
D gene: TRBD1
J gene: TRBJ1-5

CDR3 DNA: TGTGCCTCTTTGGAGGGGAGGTTCTACAATGAGCAGTTCTTC
CDR3 protein: CASLEGRFYNEQFF
clone size: NA
V gene: TRBV2
D gene: NA
J gene: TRBJ2-1

CDR3 DNA: TGTGCCAGCAGTGACCCGGGACAGGGGTACGGTTCACCCCTCCACTTT
CDR3 protein: CASSDPGQGYGSPLHF
clone size: NA
V gene: TRBV2
D gene: TRBD1
J gene: TRBJ1-6

CDR3 DNA: TGTGCCAGCGAGCTCCAAGAGACCCAGTACTTC
CDR3 protein: CASELQETQYF
clone size: NA
V gene: TRBV2
D gene: NA
J gene: TRBJ2-5

CDR3 DNA: TGTGCCGGTACAGGGACGGCTTTCTTT
CDR3 protein: CAGTGTAFF
clone size: NA
V gene: TRBV30
D gene: NA
J gene: TRBJ1-1